This T cell receptor beta chain was sequenced during a study of blood T cell repertoires in COVID-19. Study details: Acute and convalescent COVID-19 specimens originated in the United States, Italy and Spain. T cells, B-cell-depleted T cells, or PBMCs provided the cDNA or gDNA that served as material.

Original handling: Reference gene primer amplification in the assay estimated nucleated cell counts. Sequencing used immunoSEQ multiplex PCR; TCRdb keeps in-frame clones, though not all of them. V, J and clone size reflect that table, while D and trimming were determined from the DNA. This table holds fewer than 250,000 clones, 70% to 90% found once. V was clipped by 1 base and J by 0 bases, with 6 bases between them. CDR1 LGHNA and CDR2 YNFKEQ come from the germline V gene. The CDR3 extends over 14 amino acids. This clone came up a few times. The gene calls are TRBV4-2 and TRBJ1-1; no reliable D call. The sequenced sample was peripheral blood. This TCR was recovered from a man aged 45 to 65 with acute or convalescent COVID-19. This CDR3 reads CASSQGSVNTEAFF. The CDR3 nucleotides read TGTGCCAGCAGCCAAGGTTCCGTGAACACTGAAGCTTTCTTT.